A selection of T cell receptor beta chains follows, all from one sample in a study of blood T cell repertoires in COVID-19. TCRdb's copy holds only in-frame clones and misses some; the assay was immunoSEQ multiplex PCR. The repertoire holds 100,000 to 150,000 clones, about 89% seen once, with more than 3.5% in the top ten. Sequencing was performed on peripheral blood. These receptors were collected from a man aged 55 to 69 with COVID-19, enrolled during active disease. Both conserved end residues are part of each CDR3. The D gene is left open where the match is weak.

J: TRBJ2-3; D: TRBD2; V: TRBV12-3/TRBV12-4; CDR3: CASRSGETDTQYF; DNA: TGTGCCAGCAGGAGCGGGGAGACAGATACGCAGTATTTT
J: TRBJ2-7; D: TRBD2; V: TRBV19; CDR3: CASSSPSGGADEQYF; DNA: TGTGCCAGTAGTAGCCCTTCGGGAGGGGCCGACGAGCAGTACTTC
J: TRBJ1-1; D: TRBD1; V: TRBV19; CDR3: CATARDRNTEAFF; DNA: TGTGCCACAGCCCGGGACAGGAACACTGAAGCTTTCTTT
J: TRBJ2-7; D: TRBD1; V: TRBV11-2; CDR3: CASSEGQGAYEQYF; DNA: TGTGCCAGCAGCGAGGGACAGGGGGCCTACGAGCAGTACTTC
J: TRBJ1-2; D: -; V: TRBV5-4; CDR3: CASTPVRAGTNYGYTF; DNA: TGTGCCAGCACCCCGGTAAGGGCAGGGACTAACTATGGCTACACCTTC
J: TRBJ1-5; D: TRBD1; V: TRBV2; CDR3: CASRGLGQYSNQPQHF; DNA: TGTGCCAGCAGGGGGCTGGGACAGTATAGCAATCAGCCCCAGCATTTT
J: TRBJ1-1; D: TRBD1; V: TRBV6-2/TRBV6-3; CDR3: CASSLNRQGGNTEAFF; DNA: TGTGCCAGCAGCCTAAACCGACAGGGTGGGAACACTGAAGCTTTCTTT
J: TRBJ2-7; D: -; V: TRBV3-1/TRBV3-2; CDR3: CASSQLHEQYF; DNA: TGTGCCAGCAGCCAACTTCACGAGCAGTACTTC
J: TRBJ1-1; D: -; V: TRBV12-3/TRBV12-4; CDR3: CASSLVLDSEAFF; DNA: TGTGCCAGCAGTTTAGTTTTGGACAGTGAAGCTTTCTTT
J: TRBJ1-3; D: -; V: TRBV6-6; CDR3: CASSPEGVRNTIYF; DNA: TGTGCCAGCAGTCCCGAGGGGGTGCGAAACACCATATATTTT
J: TRBJ2-5; D: -; V: TRBV6-2/TRBV6-3; CDR3: CASSWTVQEAQYF; DNA: TGTGCCAGCAGTTGGACAGTACAAGAGGCCCAGTACTTC
J: TRBJ2-7; D: TRBD1; V: TRBV3-1/TRBV3-2; CDR3: CASSQQGDTYEQYF; DNA: TGTGCCAGCAGCCAGCAGGGGGATACCTACGAGCAGTACTTC